These 3 T cell receptor beta chains were sequenced from one sample in a study of CD8+ T cells in alopecia areata. Sequencing templates came from extracted RNA that was reverse transcribed into cDNA. This table comes from immunoSEQ multiplex PCR, and its TCRdb copy is limited to in-frame clones, with some not included. The sample carries about 190,000 clones, about 63% recorded once. The sequencing used CD4+ T cells sorted from blood, collected at week 0. The receptor source for this set is a human donor with alopecia areata.

The chain links TRBV11-2 to TRBJ2-4, with D unresolved. The CDR3 has 14 residues. Germline V gene lookup returns CDR1 SGHAT and CDR2 FQNNGV. The V gene lost 4 bases and the J gene lost 0 bases, with 7 bases spanning the gap. CDR3 sequence (DNA): TGTGCCAGCAGCTCTAGACTAGCCAAAAACATTCAGTACTTC. Translation gives CASSSRLAKNIQYF.

The chain links TRBV6-5 to TRBJ1-2; 9 bases are shared with TRBD1. Trimming removed 5 bases from V and 3 bases from J; junction bases left unmatched: 7. Looked up from germline, CDR1 is MNHEY and CDR2 is SVGAGI. This CDR3 spans 15 amino acids. Written as DNA, the CDR3 is TGTGCCAGCAGTCCAATACAGGGGGCTTACTATGGCTACACCTTC. Protein sequence: CASSPIQGAYYGYTF.

This rearrangement joins TRBV23-1 to TRBJ1-1; possibly TRBD1 for D (5 bases). TRBV23-1 is an ORF, and what it does is uncertain. V lost 7 bases to trimming and J lost 4 bases, with 13 bases between them. This CDR3 has 13 amino acids. CDR3 sequence: CASTLLRGTEAFF. For the CDR3, the DNA is TGCGCCAGCACCCTCTTAAGGGGCACTGAAGCTTTCTTT.